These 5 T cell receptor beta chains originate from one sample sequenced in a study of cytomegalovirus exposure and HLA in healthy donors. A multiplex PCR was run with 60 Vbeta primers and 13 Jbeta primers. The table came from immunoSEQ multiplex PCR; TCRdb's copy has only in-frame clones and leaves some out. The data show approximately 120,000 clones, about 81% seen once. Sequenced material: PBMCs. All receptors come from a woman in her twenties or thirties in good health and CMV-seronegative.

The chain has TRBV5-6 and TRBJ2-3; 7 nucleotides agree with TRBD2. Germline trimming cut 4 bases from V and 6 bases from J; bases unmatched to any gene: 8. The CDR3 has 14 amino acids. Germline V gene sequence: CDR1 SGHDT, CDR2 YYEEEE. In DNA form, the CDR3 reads TGTGCCAGCAGCCTGTGGGGGGGGACCGATACGCAGTATTTT. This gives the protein CASSLWGGTDTQYF.

The CDR3 DNA follows: TGTGCCAGCAGTGGTCCCTTAGCGGGGGTAGACAATGAGCAGTTCTTC. Translating it yields CASSGPLAGVDNEQFF. The chain is built from TRBV27 and TRBJ2-1, with 9 bases that match TRBD2. With 5 bases clipped from V and 5 bases from J, the junction kept 10 bases outside the gene matches. The germline gives CDR1 MNHEY, CDR2 SMNVEV (reference sequence). The CDR3 has 16 residues.

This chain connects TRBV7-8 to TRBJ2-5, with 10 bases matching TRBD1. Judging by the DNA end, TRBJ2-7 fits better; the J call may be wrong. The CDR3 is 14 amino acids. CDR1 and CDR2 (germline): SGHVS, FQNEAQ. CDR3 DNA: TGTGCCAGCAGCCAGGGACAGGGGTCCTACGAGCAGTACTTC. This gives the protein CASSQGQGSYEQYF.

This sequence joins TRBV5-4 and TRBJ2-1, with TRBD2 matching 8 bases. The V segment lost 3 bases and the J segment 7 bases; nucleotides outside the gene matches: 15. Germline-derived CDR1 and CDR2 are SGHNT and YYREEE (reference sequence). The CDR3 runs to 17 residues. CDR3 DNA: TGTGCCAGCAGCTCCCGACTAGCGAATCCCCTGGGGAATGAGCAGTTCTTC. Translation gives CASSSRLANPLGNEQFF. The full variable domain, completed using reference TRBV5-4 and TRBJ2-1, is ETGVTQSPTHLIKTRGQQVTLRCSSQSGHNTVSWYQQALGQGPQFIFQYYREEENGRGNFPPRFSGLQFPNYSSELNVNALELDDSALYLCASSSRLANPLGNEQFFGPGTRLTVL.

CDR3 region: CASSFAGTGTRGHTF. CDR3 DNA sequence: TGTGCCAGCAGCTTTGCCGGGACAGGGACTCGAGGCCACACCTTC. V gene TRBV7-2 combines with J gene TRBJ1-2; 9 bases fit TRBD1. The ends lost 3 bases at V and 12 bases at J; junction bases unmatched: 14. Germline V gene data show CDR1 as SGHTA and CDR2 as FQGNSA. The CDR3 is 15 amino acids.